Shown below are 29 T cell receptor beta chains from a single sample sequenced in a study of vaccination and CD4 T cells after COVID-19. Treatment of the sample: 10-day PBMC culture with coronavirus spike peptide pools or control peptides (ViraFEST assay). An Oncomine TCR Beta short-read assay was used to sequence the DNA from cultured CD4+ T cells. A single record per CDR3 protein comes from TCRdb applying MiXCR to the PCR reads. Seen here are just over 20,000 distinct CDR3 sequences, approximately 45% observed once, and the top ten hold just under 3%. No antigens are known for them. Here the sequenced sample was CD4+ T cells from blood, cultured in vitro, taken after SARS-CoV-2 vaccination. All receptors derive from a human donor who had recovered from COVID-19.

The gene calls are TRBV18 and TRBJ2-7; D not resolved. The CDR3 is 14 residues long. The V gene lost 3 bases and the J gene lost 0 bases, with 9 bases spanning the gap. Germline V gene sequence: CDR1 KGHSH, CDR2 LQKENI. CDR3 sequence (DNA): TGTGCCAGCTCACCGATGGGGAACTCCTACGAGCAGTACTTC. Encoded protein: CASSPMGNSYEQYF.

This clonotype has just a few counts. The chain has TRBV10-3 and TRBJ1-1, with a possible D match to TRBD1 (5 bases). Deletions cut 8 bases from V and 4 bases from J, with 23 bases between. This CDR3 is built from 16 residues. Germline lookup yields CDR1 ENHRY and CDR2 SYGVKD. The CDR3 DNA sequence: TGTGCCATCTCGAGTCTTGGAGGAGGGGCGGCCACTGAAGCTTTCTTT. Its translation: CAISSLGGGAATEAFF.

V and J are TRBV27 and TRBJ1-1; 7 bases are a match to TRBD1. The CDR3 has 14 amino acids. Per the germline V gene, CDR1 is MNHEY and CDR2 is SMNVEV (reference sequence). Trimming cost V 8 bases and J 10 bases; bases outside gene matches: 16. CDR3 loop: CASFPRRGLVGAFF. DNA for the CDR3: TGTGCCAGCTTTCCACGAAGGGGGCTTGTCGGAGCTTTCTTT.

This clonotype was picked up a small number of times. The V call is TRBV6-2 or TRBV6-3, the J call TRBJ1-1; tentative D call: TRBD1 (5 bases). Germline CDR1 MNHEY, CDR2 SVGEGT. Trimming left V 2 bases short and J 0 bases short, with 7 bases between. The CDR3 consists of 14 residues. CDR3 protein: CASSYIRVNTEAFF. The CDR3, as DNA: TGTGCCAGCAGTTACATCAGGGTGAACACTGAAGCTTTCTTT.

This chain links TRBV28 with TRBJ1-5, with unresolved D. Germline-derived CDR1 and CDR2 are MDHEN and SYDVKM. The germline V and J ends were trimmed by 8 bases and 1 base, with 9 bases remaining between them. The CDR3 runs to 13 residues. CDR3 nucleotide sequence: TGTGCCAGCGAAGATCTGAGCAATCAGCCCCAGCATTTT. Its protein is CASEDLSNQPQHF.

The rearrangement links TRBV7-3 to TRBJ1-1; D may be TRBD1 (6 bases). Germline CDR1 reads SGHTA; CDR2 reads FQGTGA. With 1 base removed from V and 1 base from J, the gap between germline ends came to 7 bases. This CDR3 has 14 residues. The CDR3 region is CASSLMGQNTEAFF. The CDR3 nucleotides are TGTGCCAGCAGCTTAATGGGACAGAACACTGAAGCTTTCTTT.

V and J are TRBV7-2 and TRBJ2-1; D not resolved. The length of the CDR3 is 16 residues. Germline V gene data show CDR1 as SGHTA and CDR2 as FQGNSA. V gave up 7 bases and J gave up 8 bases, with 24 bases separating them. The CDR3, as DNA: TGTACCAGCAACTTCGACGACTCAGGAGTCATCGATGAGCAGTTCTTC. Amino acid sequence: CTSNFDDSGVIDEQFF. Full variable domain (remainder filled in from reference TRBV7-2 and TRBJ2-1): GAGVSQSPSNKVTEKGKDVELRCDPISGHTALYWYRQSLGQGLEFLIYFQGNSAPDKSGLPSDRFSAERTGGSVSTLTIQRTQQEDSAVYLCTSNFDDSGVIDEQFFGPGTRLTVL.

This chain uses TRBV7-9 with TRBJ2-2; 11 nucleotides match TRBD2. Losses at the gene ends were 3 bases for V and 4 bases for J; bases not matched to a gene: 4. The CDR3 covers 16 residues. Germline V gene data show CDR1 as SEHNR and CDR2 as FQNEAQ (reference sequence). In nucleotides, the CDR3 is TGTGCCAGCAGCTTGACTAGCGGGGCCACCACCGGGGAGCTGTTTTTT. It translates to CASSLTSGATTGELFF.

The chain joins TRBV7-6 to TRBJ2-1; possibly TRBD2 for D (6 bases). Deletions cut 8 bases from V and 3 bases from J, with 11 bases between. The CDR3 is made up of 13 amino acids. Germline-derived CDR1 and CDR2 are SGHVS and FNYEAQ. The CDR3 DNA reads as TGTGCCAGCGGCCGGGACTTCTACAATGAGCAGTTCTTC. Translating it yields CASGRDFYNEQFF.

To note about this clonotype: One end of the junction is discordant with germline, which a read error may explain. The chain is built from TRBV7-2 and TRBJ1-2, with no clear D. Germline loops: CDR1 SGHTA, CDR2 FQGNSA. This CDR3 comprises 11 residues. CDR3 sequence (DNA): TGTGCCAACAGCTCGGCCTATGGCTACACCTTC. Amino acids: CANSSAYGYTF.

In DNA, the CDR3 is TGTGCCACCCTAGAGGGGGACGAGCAGTACTTC. Translation gives CATLEGDEQYF. The chain combines TRBV28 with TRBJ2-7; tentative D call: TRBD1 (6 bases). Trimming pared 10 bases from V and 5 bases from J, leaving 12 bases between. Germline V CDR1 and CDR2: MDHEN, SYDVKM. The CDR3 spans 11 residues.

This clonotype was seen more than once but under ten times. The genes are TRBV6-2 or TRBV6-3 and TRBJ1-2; D remains unclear. The V gene lost 7 bases and the J gene lost 0 bases, with 9 bases spanning the gap. CDR1 MNHEY and CDR2 SVGEGT come from the germline V gene. The CDR3 sequence is 13 residues long. CDR3 region: CASTDPPNYGYTF. The CDR3 nucleotides read TGTGCCAGCACTGACCCCCCTAACTATGGCTACACCTTC.

The chain employs TRBV6-1 and TRBJ1-2; TRBD1 matches 7 bases. This CDR3 contains 18 residues. Germline V lookup: CDR1 MNHNS, CDR2 SASEGT. Trimming at V came to 6 bases and at J to 4 bases, leaving 20 bases not matched to a gene. The CDR3 DNA is TGTGCCAGCAGCCCCCTTAAAACGGCAGGGGGGCGGATCTATGGCTACACCTTC. It codes for CASSPLKTAGGRIYGYTF.

This chain joins TRBV2 and TRBJ1-6; perhaps TRBD1 as D (5 bases). The V end lost 4 bases, the J end lost 0 bases, and 10 bases lay between the germline ends. There are 16 residues in the CDR3. Germline CDR1 reads SNHLY; CDR2 reads FYNNEI. The chain's CDR3 is CASSARATSYNSPLHF. The DNA for the CDR3 is TGTGCCAGCAGTGCCAGGGCTACCTCCTATAATTCACCCCTCCACTTT.

The chain's CDR3 is CSARDGGVSTDTQYF. The CDR3 nucleotides read TGCAGTGCTAGAGACGGCGGGGTAAGCACAGATACGCAGTATTTT. V and J are TRBV20-1 and TRBJ2-3, with a possible D match to TRBD2 (6 bases). CDR1 and CDR2 from the germline V gene are DFQATT and SNEGSKA (reference sequence). The V end lost 0 bases, the J end lost 0 bases, and 10 bases lay between the germline ends. The CDR3 length is 15 residues.

The rearrangement joins TRBV28 to TRBJ1-6; D remains unclear. V was shortened by 3 bases and J by 6 bases, with 9 bases between the two germline ends. From germline, CDR1 is MDHEN and CDR2 SYDVKM. CDR3 length equals 14 residues. CDR3 sequence (DNA): TGTGCCAGCAGTTTGTCTAACTTTAATTCACCCCTCCACTTT. Translation gives CASSLSNFNSPLHF.

This clonotype was seen only a few times. This rearrangement joins TRBV6-1 to TRBJ1-5; no firm D call. From germline, CDR1 is MNHNS and CDR2 SASEGT. Trimming cost V 6 bases and J 4 bases, with 10 bases left between them. The CDR3 is made up of 13 amino acids. CDR3 nucleotides: TGTGCCAGCAGCCCGAGGTGGAATCAGCCCCAGCATTTT. Encoded protein: CASSPRWNQPQHF.

The chain uses TRBV7-9 and TRBJ2-2; unclear D gene. Germline V gives CDR1 SEHNR, CDR2 FQNEAQ (reference sequence). V gave up 1 base and J gave up 4 bases, with 4 bases separating them. The CDR3 has 13 residues. This chain's CDR3 is CASSLGSTGELFF. For the CDR3, the DNA is TGTGCCAGCAGCTTAGGGTCCACCGGGGAGCTGTTTTTT.

The chain joins TRBV11-2 to TRBJ2-1, with a possible D match to TRBD2 (6 bases). Germline-derived CDR1 and CDR2 are SGHAT and FQNNGV. The V gene lost 5 bases and the J gene lost 6 bases, with 20 bases spanning the gap. The CDR3 is 16 amino acids. CDR3 residues: CASSRPDSSVINEQFF. In DNA form, the CDR3 reads TGTGCCAGCAGCCGACCTGATTCTAGCGTAATCAATGAGCAGTTCTTC.

This clonotype was picked up a small number of times. The chain uses TRBV7-2 and TRBJ1-2; no firm D call. Trimming took 2 bases from V and 5 from J, leaving 9 bases between them. The length of the CDR3 is 13 residues. Germline V CDR1 and CDR2: SGHTA, FQGNSA. CDR3 coding DNA: TGTGCCAGCAGCTTACGTCGCGCGTATGGCTACACCTTC. Protein: CASSLRRAYGYTF.

This chain connects TRBV7-9 to TRBJ1-1, with a possible D match to TRBD1 (6 bases). Germline V lookup: CDR1 SEHNR, CDR2 FQNEAQ (reference sequence). The CDR3 length is 16 residues. The V and J ends lost 5 bases and 5 bases respectively, with 21 bases between them. The CDR3 coding sequence is TGTGCCAGCAGCCCATCACGGAACAGGGTTGAAACTGAAGCTTTCTTT. Amino acid sequence: CASSPSRNRVETEAFF. Looking up the rest from reference TRBV7-9 and TRBJ1-1 gives the full variable domain: DTGVSQNPRHKITKRGQNVTFRCDPISEHNRLYWYRQTLGQGPEFLTYFQNEAQLEKSRLLSDRFSAERPKGSFSTLEIQRTEQGDSAMYLCASSPSRNRVETEAFFGQGTRLTVV.

This clonotype was seen a few times. This chain links TRBV6-1 with TRBJ1-2; D not certain. The V gene's germline CDR1 is MNHNS and CDR2 SASEGT. Trimming pared 0 bases from V and 4 bases from J, leaving 12 bases between. This CDR3 region has 15 residues. The CDR3 sequence: CASSEAFVTAYGYTF. DNA for the CDR3: TGTGCCAGCAGTGAAGCCTTCGTCACAGCCTATGGCTACACCTTC.

The V gene is TRBV11-2, the J gene TRBJ1-1, with D unresolved. The V end was cut by 4 bases, the J end by 3 bases, with 12 bases between. CDR1 is SGHAT, CDR2 FQNNGV, per germline. The CDR3 loop spans 14 amino acids. The CDR3 region has the DNA TGTGCCAGCAGCTCGAGGCAGAGGTACACTGAAGCTTTCTTT. This encodes CASSSRQRYTEAFF.

The chain links TRBV11-2 to TRBJ2-7; maybe TRBD1 (5 bases). The V gene's germline CDR1 is SGHAT and CDR2 FQNNGV. There are 14 residues in the CDR3. V was clipped by 3 bases and J by 4 bases, with 13 bases between them. Here the CDR3 DNA reads TGTGCCAGCAGCTTTATTCAGGGTAGTTACGAGCAGTACTTC. Amino acid sequence: CASSFIQGSYEQYF.

This chain links TRBV27 with TRBJ2-1, with TRBD2 matching over 15 bases. The CDR3 consists of 23 residues. Trimming removed 6 bases from V and 1 base from J; junction bases left unmatched: 22. From germline, CDR1 is MNHEY and CDR2 SMNVEV (reference sequence). CDR3 loop: CASRAFGLAGGLLLRGSYNEQFF. The CDR3 DNA reads TGTGCCAGCAGAGCCTTTGGACTAGCGGGAGGGCTACTCCTACGCGGATCCTACAATGAGCAGTTCTTC.

The chain employs TRBV10-3 and TRBJ2-2; possible D gene TRBD1, 6 bases. This CDR3 is built from 13 residues. Germline V lookup: CDR1 ENHRY, CDR2 SYGVKD. Trimming took off 10 bases at V and 4 bases at J, with 13 bases between the two ends. CDR3 amino acids: CASRTESTGELFF. The CDR3 DNA sequence: TGTGCCAGTAGGACAGAAAGCACCGGGGAGCTGTTTTTT.

The chain combines TRBV6-5 with TRBJ1-2, with a tentative D call TRBD1 (5 bases). The CDR3 extends over 15 amino acids. Germline values: CDR1 MNHEY, CDR2 SVGAGI. V was trimmed by 2 bases and J by 5 bases, leaving 15 bases between them. The CDR3 sequence is CASSYGASPKYGYTF. Written as DNA, the CDR3 is TGTGCCAGCAGTTACGGGGCCAGCCCGAAGTATGGCTACACCTTC.

The rearrangement links TRBV5-1 to TRBJ1-1; tentative D call: TRBD1 (5 bases). This CDR3 contains 14 residues. V dropped 4 bases and J dropped 4 bases, with 14 bases sitting between them. The V gene's germline CDR1 is SGHRS and CDR2 YFSETQ. The CDR3 region is CASSQGGEGTEAFF. The CDR3 nucleotides read TGCGCCAGCAGCCAGGGAGGTGAGGGCACTGAAGCTTTCTTT.

The chain couples TRBV20-1 to TRBJ2-1; D might be TRBD2 (5 bases). Trimming pared 6 bases from V and 0 bases from J, leaving 15 bases between. The CDR3 covers 15 residues. The germline CDR1 and CDR2 sequences are DFQATT and SNEGSKA (reference sequence). The CDR3 bases are TGCAGTGCGGTCCCTCTTGCGGGCTCCTACAATGAGCAGTTCTTC. Translated: CSAVPLAGSYNEQFF.